What follows are 21 T cell receptor beta chains derived from one specimen sequenced in a study of post-analysis software for immune sequencing data (dated by TCRdb to about 2015). Libraries were built with PCR. The sequencer was an Illumina HiSeq 2500. To reduce PCR and sequencing biases, unique molecular identifiers were built into the TCR beta cDNA libraries. Using fastp at Q25 and MiXCR, TCRdb reprocessed the public reads and kept productive beta chains. Every CDR3 protein is listed once, alongside the most common genes and DNA of its rows. Counted in this sample were about 460,000 distinct CDR3 sequences; approximately 45% of them appeared once. The ten top clones hold around 10% of the sample. Their target antigens are unknown. The paper as a whole reports these results and caveats: Significantly higher frequencies in patients than in controls were found for a few TRBV segments, including TRBV5-6, TRBV5-1 and TRBV20-1.

The sequenced sample consisted of blood. Every receptor here comes from a girl aged 5 to 17 with multiple sclerosis.

The chain joins TRBV20-1 to TRBJ2-7; perhaps TRBD2 as D (6 bases). The germline V gene has CDR1 DFQATT and CDR2 SNEGSKA (reference sequence). This CDR3 region has 13 residues. Trimming took off 7 bases at V and 1 base at J, with 14 bases between the two ends. The CDR3 DNA reads as TGCAGTGTAGCGGCTCCAAATTCCTACGAGCAGTACTTC. It is translated as CSVAAPNSYEQYF.

This clonotype was found a few times. The genes are TRBV30 and TRBJ2-7; TRBD2 matches at 7 bases. CDR1 GTSNPN and CDR2 SVGIG come from the germline V gene (reference sequence). V was pared by 2 bases and J by 6 bases, with 7 bases of the junction left unmatched. The CDR3 loop spans 13 amino acids. The CDR3 DNA reads TGTGCCTGGAGTTCGACTAGCTCTAGCGAGCAGTACTTC. Protein product: CAWSSTSSSEQYF.

This chain connects TRBV7-9 to TRBJ2-5, with TRBD2 matching over 10 bases. With the DNA end fitting TRBJ2-7 better, the J assignment may be wrong. Germline V gene data show CDR1 as SEHNR and CDR2 as FQNEAQ (reference sequence). The CDR3 runs to 16 residues. CDR3 region: CASSSLAGGYILEQYF. The CDR3 DNA reads as TGTGCCAGCAGCTCCTTAGCGGGAGGATACATACTCGAGCAGTACTTC.

This clonotype showed up just a few times. The J gene is TRBJ1-5, the V gene TRBV29-1; D is uncertain. V lost 6 bases, J lost 0 bases, and 9 bases lay in between. The CDR3 runs to 13 residues. Germline loops: CDR1 SQVTM, CDR2 ANQGSEA. CDR3 protein: CSVLVGSNQPQHF. In DNA form, the CDR3 reads TGCAGCGTCCTCGTGGGTAGCAATCAGCCCCAGCATTTT.

The gene calls are TRBV10-1 and TRBJ2-7; TRBD2 matches 7 bases. This CDR3 is built from 15 residues. V lost 0 bases, J lost 7 bases, and 9 bases stayed unmatched. Germline assignment: CDR1 WNHNN and CDR2 SYGVQD (reference sequence). The DNA of the CDR3 is TGCGCCAGCAGTGAGTCGTATGGGGGAGGGAGTGAGCAGTACTTC. This sequence encodes CASSESYGGGSEQYF.

This clonotype was detected only once. A much larger clone sits a single nucleotide away, making a read error possible. The chain recombines TRBV5-1 with TRBJ2-1; TRBD2 matches at 8 bases. The assigned J gene may be wrong: the sequence end matches TRBJ2-7 better. This CDR3 has 15 residues. Germline V CDR1 and CDR2: SGHRS, YFSETQ. The CDR3 sequence is CASSLEGLVNNEQYF. The DNA of the CDR3 is TGCGCCAGCAGCTTGGAGGGACTAGTGAACAATGAGCAGTACTTC.

As for this clonotype: One end of the junction fails to match germline, which may point to a read error. The chain is built from TRBV4-3 and TRBJ2-2; TRBD1 might be the D (6 bases). The CDR3 totals 17 residues. Per the germline V gene, CDR1 is LGHNA and CDR2 is YSLEER. CDR3 amino acids: CASSQDSDRIYTGEPFF. The CDR3 nucleotides are TGCGCCAGCAGCCAAGATTCGGACAGAATCTACACCGGGGAGCCGTTTTTT.

The V and J genes are TRBV5-1 and TRBJ2-1; weak D call: TRBD2 (5 bases). The germline V and J ends were trimmed by 1 base and 5 bases, with 13 bases remaining between them. Germline V gene lookup returns CDR1 SGHRS and CDR2 YFSETQ. The CDR3 covers 15 residues. CDR3 nucleotide sequence: TGCGCCAGCAGCTTGAACCCAACCGGGGACAATGAGCAGTTCTTC. Translating gives CASSLNPTGDNEQFF.

This clonotype was detected only a few times. The V and J genes are TRBV7-3 and TRBJ2-1; 10 bases fit TRBD1. CDR1 and CDR2 from the germline V gene are SGHTA and FQGTGA. The CDR3 length is 15 residues. V trimming: 1 base; J trimming: 7 bases; junction bases outside the gene matches: 4. The chain's CDR3 is CASSLMGQGTNEQFF. CDR3 coding DNA: TGTGCCAGCAGCTTAATGGGACAGGGGACGAATGAGCAGTTCTTC.

This chain links TRBV27 with TRBJ2-5; 11 bases are a match to TRBD1. The DNA end favors TRBJ2-7, so the J call may be wrong. Germline V gene data show CDR1 as MNHEY and CDR2 as SMNVEV (reference sequence). This CDR3 is built from 15 residues. CDR3 amino acids: CASSLSWTGGNEQYF. CDR3 nucleotide sequence: TGTGCCAGCAGTTTAAGCTGGACAGGGGGCAACGAGCAGTACTTC.

The chain joins TRBV6-5 to TRBJ2-1; 12 bases line up with TRBD2. The germline V gene encodes CDR1 MNHEY and CDR2 SVGAGI. The CDR3 has 16 amino acids. V dropped 6 bases and J dropped 6; count of bases not matched to a gene: 9. The CDR3, as DNA: TGTGCCAGCAGAGATCTTCTAGCGGGAGGGCCCAATGAGCAGTTCTTC. Translating it yields CASRDLLAGGPNEQFF.

This clonotype has only a few counts. This chain uses TRBV5-1 with TRBJ2-7; D possibly corresponds to TRBD2 (6 bases). The DNA end lines up better with TRBJ2-5; the J call may be wrong. The CDR3 has 14 amino acids. Germline-derived CDR1 and CDR2 are SGHRS and YFSETQ. CDR3 nucleotide sequence: TGCGCCAGCAGATTCCCCACAGGAGGGGAGACCCAGTACTTC. Translating gives CASRFPTGGETQYF.

This chain joins TRBV28 and TRBJ2-2; weak D call: TRBD2 (5 bases). From germline, CDR1 is MDHEN and CDR2 SYDVKM. V was shortened by 4 bases and J by 4 bases, with 10 bases between the two germline ends. This CDR3 is built from 14 residues. CDR3 loop: CASSWTQGTGELFF. In DNA, the CDR3 is TGTGCCAGCAGTTGGACTCAAGGCACCGGGGAGCTGTTTTTT.

This clonotype was recorded a few times. V usage is TRBV7-3 and J usage is TRBJ2-1; D is unresolved. Deletions cut 2 bases from V and 0 bases from J, with 5 bases between. Germline loops: CDR1 SGHTA, CDR2 FQGTGA. The CDR3 has 14 amino acids. CDR3 sequence reads: CASSLAPSYNEQFF. For the CDR3, the DNA is TGTGCCAGCAGCTTAGCTCCCTCCTACAATGAGCAGTTCTTC.

Only a few counts were recorded for this clonotype. The rearrangement joins TRBV6-5 to TRBJ2-1; weak D call: TRBD2 (6 bases). Germline V CDR1 and CDR2: MNHEY, SVGAGI. This CDR3 contains 15 residues. V was clipped by 5 bases and J by 4 bases, with 15 bases between them. The CDR3 coding sequence is TGTGCCAGCAGTCCGGGACTCTCCACTTACAATGAGCAGTTCTTC. Its protein is CASSPGLSTYNEQFF.

The J gene is TRBJ2-5, the V gene TRBV20-1; 12 bases align to TRBD2. The V segment lost 5 bases and the J segment 5 bases; nucleotides outside the gene matches: 6. The CDR3 loop spans 14 amino acids. Per the germline V gene, CDR1 is DFQATT and CDR2 is SNEGSKA (reference sequence). The CDR3 region is CSASATSGSETQYF. In DNA form, the CDR3 reads TGCAGTGCTTCAGCGACTAGCGGGAGTGAGACCCAGTACTTC.

The chain recombines TRBV9 with TRBJ2-1, with TRBD2 matching 8 bases. Germline V CDR1 and CDR2: SGDLS, YYNGEE. The CDR3 spans 15 residues. Trimming at V came to 0 bases and at J to 8 bases, leaving 7 bases not matched to a gene. This CDR3 is CASSVGGNSGDEQFF. CDR3 in DNA: TGTGCCAGCAGCGTAGGTGGTAATAGCGGGGATGAGCAGTTCTTC. Using reference TRBV9 and TRBJ2-1 for the parts outside the CDR3, the full variable domain is DSGVTQTPKHLITATGQRVTLRCSPRSGDLSVYWYQQSLDQGLQFLIQYYNGEERAKGNILERFSAQQFPDLHSELNLSSLELGDSALYFCASSVGGNSGDEQFFGPGTRLTVL.

This clonotype was recorded a few times. The V gene is TRBV29-1, the J gene TRBJ1-2; D is undetermined. CDR1 is SQVTM and CDR2 is ANQGSEA in the germline V gene. The CDR3 spans 13 residues. V dropped 1 base and J dropped 7 bases, with 13 bases sitting between them. CDR3 DNA sequence: TGCAGCGTTGAAGGTGTGGGTAGAGGTGGCTACACCTTC. This gives the protein CSVEGVGRGGYTF.

The chain employs TRBV7-2 and TRBJ2-4; D gene ambiguous. The J call is uncertain, as TRBJ2-5 better fits the DNA end. The CDR3 consists of 14 residues. The germline V gene encodes CDR1 SGHTA and CDR2 FQGNSA. CDR3 sequence (DNA): TGTGCCAGCAGCTTAGGAAGGCAGTGGGAGACCCAGTACTTC. Residues: CASSLGRQWETQYF.

The rearrangement uses TRBV20-1 and TRBJ2-7; a weak D match, TRBD1 (5 bases). Germline V CDR1 and CDR2: DFQATT, SNEGSKA (reference sequence). Trimming removed 8 bases from V and 7 bases from J, with 18 bases in between. CDR3 length equals 12 residues. In DNA form, the CDR3 reads TGCAGTCCCTTGACAGCCTCTTTAGAGCAGTACTTC. This codes for CSPLTASLEQYF.

This clonotype was detected once. This chain links TRBV11-2 with TRBJ1-4; the D is unclear. Germline V gives CDR1 SGHAT, CDR2 FQNNGV. Trimming took off 2 bases at V and 3 bases at J, with 13 bases between the two ends. The CDR3 extends over 16 amino acids. DNA of the CDR3: TGTGCCAGCAGCTTAATTCACCGGAAACCTAATGAAAAACTGTTTTTT. As protein: CASSLIHRKPNEKLFF.